Included here is one T cell receptor (beta chain) sequence, with context. Its antigen is unidentified. The sample originates from a study of Ad26.COV2.S vaccination and SARS-CoV-2 variants. The treatment is: roughly 19 received Ad26.COV2.S at low or high dose, single or two shots; 5 received placebo; per-sample allocation not given. All samples were drawn on day 63, counting from the first vaccine or placebo injection. The CDR3 is 14 amino acids. The germline gives CDR1 MNHEY, CDR2 SVGAGI. The J segment lost 2 bases and the V segment lost 7 bases, leaving 6 bases of the junction unmatched. General study results and limits: Substantial breadth in spike-specific CD8+ and CD4+ T cell responses was reportedly seen after vaccination.

TCRdb keeps only in-frame clones here, not all; method: immunoSEQ multiplex PCR. Of about half a million clones in the sample, about 88% were seen once. The TCR comes from a person aged 18-65 years who received the Ad26.COV2.S COVID-19 vaccine or a placebo. This specimen was peripheral blood, taken in a trial of Ad26.COV2.S vaccine versus placebo. The chain employs TRBV6-5 and TRBJ2-3; 7 nucleotides match TRBD1. CDR3 amino acids: CASTGRGYTDTQYF. CDR3 bases: TGTGCCAGCACTGGCAGGGGGTACACAGATACGCAGTATTTT.